Listed here are 21 T cell receptor beta chains from one sample, sequenced in a study of blood T cell repertoires in COVID-19. Clones were sequenced by immunoSEQ multiplex PCR, and TCRdb holds only the in-frame ones, with some missing. The sample lists about 81,000 clones; around 88% were seen once. Material for sequencing was peripheral blood. Source of these receptors: a woman of 80 years or more with acute or convalescent COVID-19.

The J gene is TRBJ2-5, the V gene TRBV6-5, with D possibly being TRBD2 (5 bases). Trimming shortened V by 6 bases and J by 5 bases, and 13 bases separated the two germline ends. Germline V gene data show CDR1 as MNHEY and CDR2 as SVGAGI. The CDR3 consists of 13 residues. CDR3 loop: CASSRTRAETQYF. CDR3 sequence (DNA): TGTGCCAGCAGCCGAACTAGAGCGGAGACCCAGTACTTC.

This sequence joins TRBV7-9 and TRBJ2-7; TRBD1 agrees at 10 bases. Germline trimming cut 3 bases from V and 4 bases from J; bases unmatched to any gene: 6. Germline CDR1 reads SEHNR; CDR2 reads FQNEAQ (reference sequence). The CDR3 has 15 amino acids. The CDR3 bases are TGTGCCAGCAGCTTCGGCGACAGGGGGCTTTACGAGCAGTACTTC. Its protein product is CASSFGDRGLYEQYF.

The chain carries TRBV12-3 or TRBV12-4 and TRBJ2-1; TRBD1 aligns across 8 bases. The CDR3 is 12 residues long. The junction had 4 bases not matched to a gene; V was cut back by 8 bases and J by 7 bases. The CDR3 sequence: CASLQGVNEQFF. As DNA, the CDR3 is TGTGCCAGCTTACAGGGGGTGAATGAGCAGTTCTTC.

V is TRBV25-1 and J is TRBJ1-2; 8 nucleotides line up with TRBD1. The germline V gene encodes CDR1 MGHDK and CDR2 SYGVNS. This CDR3 contains 16 residues. V lost 6 bases to trimming and J lost 2 bases; unmatched junction nucleotides: 11. CDR3 loop: CASSVDRGLKNYGYTF. The CDR3, as DNA: TGTGCCAGCAGCGTAGACAGGGGACTTAAGAACTATGGCTACACCTTC.

This chain links TRBV15 with TRBJ1-3; 8 positions agree with TRBD1. The trim removed 0 bases at V and 4 bases at J, leaving 11 bases unmatched. CDR1 is LNHNV, CDR2 YYDKDF, per germline (reference sequence). This CDR3 is 18 amino acids long. The CDR3 coding sequence is TGTGCCACCAGCAGAGAAGGGTGGGGGGACAGGAAAGGAAACACCATATATTTT. Protein sequence: CATSREGWGDRKGNTIYF.

This clone came up once. V usage is TRBV19 and J usage is TRBJ2-2, with 7 bases fitting TRBD1. This CDR3 region has 15 residues. The ends lost 3 bases at V and 6 bases at J; junction bases unmatched: 7. Germline CDR1 LNHDA, CDR2 SQIVND (reference sequence). The CDR3 loop reads CASSISVTGAGELFF. CDR3 nucleotides: TGTGCCAGTAGTATTTCGGTTACAGGGGCCGGGGAGCTGTTTTTT.

V and J are TRBV3-1 (or the pseudogene TRBV3-2) and TRBJ1-2; the D gene is possibly TRBD1 (6 bases). With 1 base removed from V and 8 bases from J, the gap between germline ends came to 8 bases. The CDR3 sequence is 12 residues long. CDR1 and CDR2 (germline): LGHDT, YNNKEL (reference sequence). The CDR3 is CASSQVTGGYTF. The CDR3, as DNA: TGTGCCAGCAGCCAAGTAACAGGGGGCTACACCTTC.

This sequence joins TRBV6-5 and TRBJ1-1; D uncertain. The CDR3 runs to 13 residues. Trimming stripped 3 bases from V and 10 bases from J, with 15 bases between. CDR1 is MNHEY and CDR2 is SVGAGI in the germline V gene. The CDR3 nucleotides are TGTGCCAGCAGTTATGGCCCTGGGCTCGTAGCTTTCTTT. Encoded protein: CASSYGPGLVAFF.

This rearrangement joins TRBV19 to TRBJ1-2; 8 bases line up with TRBD1. The CDR3 extends over 14 amino acids. The J segment lost 8 bases and the V segment lost 5 bases, leaving 10 bases of the junction unmatched. Germline CDR1 reads LNHDA; CDR2 reads SQIVND (reference sequence). As DNA, the CDR3 is TGTGCCAGTAGTGGAGCGGGACAGGAAGGGGGCTACACCTTC. Translated: CASSGAGQEGGYTF.

The V gene is TRBV5-1, the J gene TRBJ2-1, with a tentative D call TRBD2 (6 bases). Trimming removed 4 bases from V and 6 bases from J, with 17 bases in between. CDR1 and CDR2 from the germline V gene are SGHRS and YFSETQ. The CDR3 spans 15 residues. CDR3 bases: TGCGCCAGCAGCCGTGGATACGGGGGTTTCAATGAGCAGTTCTTC. It codes for CASSRGYGGFNEQFF.

The chain recombines TRBV11-2 with TRBJ1-1; possible D gene TRBD1, 6 bases. This CDR3 contains 18 residues. Per germline, CDR1 SGHAT and CDR2 FQNNGV. V was shortened by 3 bases and J by 1 base, with 21 bases between the two germline ends. Written as DNA, the CDR3 is TGTGCCAGCAGCTTCCCCCGGAGGGGGGGCTCTGGGAACACTGAAGCTTTCTTT. It is translated as CASSFPRRGGSGNTEAFF. Using reference TRBV11-2 and TRBJ1-1 for the parts outside the CDR3, the full variable domain is EAGVAQSPRYKIIEKRQSVAFWCNPISGHATLYWYQQILGQGPKLLIQFQNNGVVDDSQLPKDRFSAERLKGVDSTLKIQPAKLEDSAVYLCASSFPRRGGSGNTEAFFGQGTRLTVV.

This clone was recorded only once. V gene TRBV6-6 combines with J gene TRBJ1-4; D is unresolved. The germline V gene encodes CDR1 MNHNY and CDR2 SVGAGI (reference sequence). This CDR3 comprises 15 residues. The V end lost 5 bases, the J end lost 0 bases, and 10 bases lay between the germline ends. The CDR3 DNA sequence: TGTGCCAGCAGTAGGACTCAGGCAACTAATGAAAAACTGTTTTTT. The encoded protein is CASSRTQATNEKLFF.

V gene TRBV5-8 combines with J gene TRBJ1-6, with TRBD1 matching 9 bases. With V trimmed by 4 bases and J by 9 bases, 5 bases remained unmatched. The CDR3 has 14 residues. Germline CDR1 reads SGHTS; CDR2 reads YDEGEE. In nucleotides, the CDR3 is TGTGCCAGCAGCAGGGGACAGGGCTCTTCACCCCTCCACTTT. Protein sequence: CASSRGQGSSPLHF. Looking up the rest from reference TRBV5-8 and TRBJ1-6 gives the full variable domain: EAGVTQSPTHLIKTRGQQATLRCSPISGHTSVYWYQQALGLGLQFLLWYDEGEERNRGNFPPRFSGRQFPNYSSELNVNALELEDSALYLCASSRGQGSSPLHFGNGTRLTVT.

Only one count was recorded for this clone. The chain employs TRBV6-6 and TRBJ1-5; D is perhaps TRBD1 (5 bases). Trimming took 6 bases from V and 6 from J, leaving 15 bases between them. Germline V gene sequence: CDR1 MNHNY, CDR2 SVGAGI (reference sequence). There are 14 residues in the CDR3. The CDR3 is CASSAGLDLQPQHF. CDR3 coding DNA: TGTGCCAGCAGCGCGGGACTGGATCTTCAGCCCCAGCATTTT.

The count of this clone is one. The rearrangement joins TRBV11-2 to TRBJ1-2; D may be TRBD1 (6 bases). CDR1 is SGHAT and CDR2 is FQNNGV in the germline V gene. The CDR3 covers 13 residues. Trimming took off 2 bases at V and 5 bases at J, with 9 bases between the two ends. Written as DNA, the CDR3 is TGTGCCAGCAGCTTAATGGGGACATATGGCTACACCTTC. Translated: CASSLMGTYGYTF. The full variable domain, in which reference TRBV11-2 and TRBJ1-2 provide the parts outside the CDR3, is EAGVAQSPRYKIIEKRQSVAFWCNPISGHATLYWYQQILGQGPKLLIQFQNNGVVDDSQLPKDRFSAERLKGVDSTLKIQPAKLEDSAVYLCASSLMGTYGYTFGSGTRLTVV.

J is TRBJ2-5 and V is TRBV7-2, with 7 bases identical to TRBD2. Losses at the gene ends were 2 bases for V and 7 bases for J; bases not matched to a gene: 10. The CDR3 has 15 residues. CDR1 and CDR2 (germline): SGHTA, FQGNSA. Written as DNA, the CDR3 is TGTGCCAGCAGCTTAATTCCTAGCGGCGAAGGGACCCAGTACTTC. Translated: CASSLIPSGEGTQYF.

V gene TRBV5-1 combines with J gene TRBJ1-5, with TRBD1 identical over 7 bases. The CDR3 has 14 residues. V was pared by 7 bases and J by 2 bases, with 6 bases of the junction left unmatched. CDR1 and CDR2 (germline): SGHRS, YFSETQ. The DNA for the CDR3 is TGCGCCAGCTCGACAGGGTTGGGCAATCAGCCCCAGCATTTT. Protein: CASSTGLGNQPQHF.

The V call is TRBV4-2, the J call TRBJ2-7, with a weak D call TRBD2 (6 bases). Germline V gene sequence: CDR1 LGHNA, CDR2 YNFKEQ. CDR3 size: 12 residues. V was cut by 0 bases and J by 7 bases, with 7 bases left in between. CDR3 coding DNA: TGTGCCAGCAGCCAAGATGGGGGGGAGCAGTACTTC. It codes for CASSQDGGEQYF.

The rearrangement links TRBV7-2 to TRBJ1-3; perhaps TRBD1 as D (5 bases). This CDR3 is built from 14 residues. Germline loops: CDR1 SGHTA, CDR2 FQGNSA. Trimming removed 3 bases from V and 2 bases from J, with 8 bases in between. The CDR3 DNA reads TGTGCCAGCAGCTTGGGGCTGGCTGGAAACACCATATATTTT. Translated: CASSLGLAGNTIYF.

This clone was detected only once. A read error may produce the germline difference seen at one junction end. For the CDR3, the DNA is TGTGCTAGCAGCTTACTGGCGGGAGACTATGAGCAGTTCTTC. Amino acid sequence: CASSLLAGDYEQFF. This sequence joins TRBV7-7 and TRBJ2-1, with 7 positions matching TRBD2. Germline loops: CDR1 SSHAT, CDR2 FNYEAQ (reference sequence). This CDR3 contains 14 residues.

The rearrangement joins TRBV6-2 or TRBV6-3 to TRBJ1-2, with D possibly being TRBD1 (5 bases). V was trimmed by 6 bases and J by 6 bases, leaving 20 bases between them. CDR3 size: 15 residues. CDR1 is MNHEY and CDR2 is SVGEGT in the germline V gene. CDR3 in DNA: TGTGCCAGCAGCAAACAGGCCTCTGGTGGACATGGCTACACCTTC. Its translation is CASSKQASGGHGYTF.